What follows are 5 T cell receptor beta chains derived from one specimen sequenced in a study of cytomegalovirus exposure and HLA in healthy donors. Primers included in the PCR were 60 Vbeta and 13 Jbeta primers. The assay was immunoSEQ multiplex PCR, and TCRdb's table has in-frame clones only and misses some. The sample shows fewer than 200,000 clones, approximately 75% of them seen only once. The source material was PBMCs. The receptors originated from a girl between 5 and 17 years old in good health and CMV-seronegative.

The chain combines TRBV7-6 with TRBJ2-2; 8 nucleotides align to TRBD2. V was pared by 8 bases and J by 3 bases, with 5 bases of the junction left unmatched. The CDR3 has 14 amino acids. The germline V gene encodes CDR1 SGHVS and CDR2 FNYEAQ. CDR3: CASSSGGYTGELFF. As DNA, the CDR3 is TGTGCCAGCTCGAGCGGGGGATACACCGGGGAGCTGTTTTTT.

The rearrangement uses TRBV9 and TRBJ2-4; 11 bases align to TRBD1. Germline CDR1 and CDR2: SGDLS and YYNGEE. The CDR3 is 17 amino acids. The V segment lost 0 bases and the J segment 6 bases; nucleotides outside the gene matches: 8. The CDR3 bases are TGTGCCAGCAGCGTAGCTGGACAGGGGGCGAAGGGAAACATTCAGTACTTC. Amino acids: CASSVAGQGAKGNIQYF. The full variable domain, with the rest looked up from reference TRBV9 and TRBJ2-4, is DSGVTQTPKHLITATGQRVTLRCSPRSGDLSVYWYQQSLDQGLQFLIQYYNGEERAKGNILERFSAQQFPDLHSELNLSSLELGDSALYFCASSVAGQGAKGNIQYFGAGTRLSVL.

V usage is TRBV11-2 and J usage is TRBJ1-6, with D perhaps matching TRBD1 (5 bases). The CDR3 covers 16 residues. Germline CDR1 reads SGHAT; CDR2 reads FQNNGV. Trimming cost V 0 bases and J 8 bases, with 14 bases left between them. CDR3 region: CASSLDFGRADSPLHF. The DNA for the CDR3 is TGTGCCAGCAGCTTAGATTTCGGCAGGGCTGATTCACCCCTCCACTTT.

The rearrangement links TRBV5-1 to TRBJ2-1; D perhaps matches TRBD2 (6 bases). CDR1 SGHRS and CDR2 YFSETQ come from the germline V gene. V was shortened by 1 base and J by 0 bases, with 14 bases between the two germline ends. The CDR3 length is 17 residues. The CDR3 sequence: CASSLPPGVSSYNEQFF. DNA for the CDR3: TGCGCCAGCAGCTTGCCTCCGGGGGTCAGCTCCTACAATGAGCAGTTCTTC.

The chain joins TRBV6-5 to TRBJ1-2, with TRBD1 identical over 8 bases. Germline V gene sequence: CDR1 MNHEY, CDR2 SVGAGI. The CDR3 covers 14 residues. The V and J ends lost 4 bases and 8 bases, in that order; junction bases with no gene match: 9. The CDR3 loop is CASSSTTGVGGYTF. The CDR3, as DNA: TGTGCCAGCAGTTCTACGACAGGGGTAGGCGGCTACACCTTC.